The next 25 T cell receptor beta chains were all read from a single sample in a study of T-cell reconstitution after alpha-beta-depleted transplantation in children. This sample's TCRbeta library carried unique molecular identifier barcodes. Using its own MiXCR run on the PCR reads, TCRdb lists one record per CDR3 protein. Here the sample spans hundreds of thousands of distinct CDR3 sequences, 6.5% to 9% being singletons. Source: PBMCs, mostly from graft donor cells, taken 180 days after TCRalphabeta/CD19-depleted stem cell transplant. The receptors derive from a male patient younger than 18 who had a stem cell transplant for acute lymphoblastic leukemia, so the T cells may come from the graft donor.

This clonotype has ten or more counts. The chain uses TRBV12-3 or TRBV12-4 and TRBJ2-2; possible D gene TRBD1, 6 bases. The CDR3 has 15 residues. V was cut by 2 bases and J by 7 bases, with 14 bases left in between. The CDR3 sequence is CASSLLGTIDGELFF. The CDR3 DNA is TGTGCCAGCAGTTTACTAGGGACAATTGACGGGGAGCTGTTTTTT.

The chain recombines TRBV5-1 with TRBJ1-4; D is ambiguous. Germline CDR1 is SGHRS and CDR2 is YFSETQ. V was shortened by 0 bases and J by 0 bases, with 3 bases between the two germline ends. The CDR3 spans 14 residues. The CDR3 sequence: CASSLGTTNEKLFF. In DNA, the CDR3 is TGCGCCAGCAGCTTGGGGACAACTAATGAAAAACTGTTTTTT.

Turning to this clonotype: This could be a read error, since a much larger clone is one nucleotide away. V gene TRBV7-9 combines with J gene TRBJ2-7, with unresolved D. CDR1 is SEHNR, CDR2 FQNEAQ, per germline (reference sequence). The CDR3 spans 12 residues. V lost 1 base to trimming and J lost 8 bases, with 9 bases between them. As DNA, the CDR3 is TGTGCCAGCAGCTTAGTAGCAGACCAGCAGTACTTC. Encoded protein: CASSLVADQQYF.

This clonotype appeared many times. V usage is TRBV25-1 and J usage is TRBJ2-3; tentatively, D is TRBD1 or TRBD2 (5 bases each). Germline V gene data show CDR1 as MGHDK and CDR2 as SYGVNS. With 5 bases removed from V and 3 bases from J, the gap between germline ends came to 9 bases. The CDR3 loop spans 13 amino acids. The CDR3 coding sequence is TGTGCCAGCAGTACTGGGGGTACAGATACGCAGTATTTT. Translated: CASSTGGTDTQYF.

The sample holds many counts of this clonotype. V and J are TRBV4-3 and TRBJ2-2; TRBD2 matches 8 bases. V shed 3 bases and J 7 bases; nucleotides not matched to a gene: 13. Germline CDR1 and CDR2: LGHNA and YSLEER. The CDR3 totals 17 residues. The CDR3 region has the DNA TGCGCCAGCAGCCACCAACGGGGACTAGGGCAGGTCGGGGAGCTGTTTTTT. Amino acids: CASSHQRGLGQVGELFF.

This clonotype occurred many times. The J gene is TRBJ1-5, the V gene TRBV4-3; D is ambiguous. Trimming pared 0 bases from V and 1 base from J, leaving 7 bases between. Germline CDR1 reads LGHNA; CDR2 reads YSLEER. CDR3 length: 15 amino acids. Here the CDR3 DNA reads TGCGCCAGCAGCCAAGATTATGACAGCAATCAGCCCCAGCATTTT. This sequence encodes CASSQDYDSNQPQHF.

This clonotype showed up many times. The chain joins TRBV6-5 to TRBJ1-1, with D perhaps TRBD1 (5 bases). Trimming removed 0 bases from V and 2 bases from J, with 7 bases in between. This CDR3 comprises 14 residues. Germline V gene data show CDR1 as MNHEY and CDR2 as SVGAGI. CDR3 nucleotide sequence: TGTGCCAGCAGTTACTCGACAGTTAACACTGAAGCTTTCTTT. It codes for CASSYSTVNTEAFF.

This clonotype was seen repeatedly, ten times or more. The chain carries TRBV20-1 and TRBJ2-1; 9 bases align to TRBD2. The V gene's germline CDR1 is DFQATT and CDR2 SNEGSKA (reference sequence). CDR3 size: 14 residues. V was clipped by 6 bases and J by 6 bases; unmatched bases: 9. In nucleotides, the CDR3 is TGCAGTGCCCCGCGGGAGGGAGATCGCAATGAGCAGTTCTTC. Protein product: CSAPREGDRNEQFF.

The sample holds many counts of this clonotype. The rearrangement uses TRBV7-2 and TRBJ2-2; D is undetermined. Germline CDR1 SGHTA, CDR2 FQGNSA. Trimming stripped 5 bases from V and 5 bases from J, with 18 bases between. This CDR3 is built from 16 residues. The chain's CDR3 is CASSQLVSLQTGELFF. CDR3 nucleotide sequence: TGTGCCAGCAGCCAGTTGGTCTCCCTCCAGACCGGGGAGCTGTTTTTT.

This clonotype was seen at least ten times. CDR3 residues: CASSQGTGQRTGELFF. The CDR3 DNA reads as TGCGCCAGCAGCCAAGGGACAGGGCAGAGGACCGGGGAGCTGTTTTTT. This chain joins TRBV4-1 and TRBJ2-2, with 8 positions matching TRBD1. CDR1 MGHRA and CDR2 YSYEKL come from the germline V gene. CDR3 length equals 16 residues. The V gene end was trimmed by 1 base and the J gene end by 5 bases; junction bases not matched to a gene: 6.

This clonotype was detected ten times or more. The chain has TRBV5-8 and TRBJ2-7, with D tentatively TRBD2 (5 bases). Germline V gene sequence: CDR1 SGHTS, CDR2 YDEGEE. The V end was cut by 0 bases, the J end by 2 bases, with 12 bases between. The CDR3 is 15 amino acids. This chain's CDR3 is CASSLAGVDPYEQYF. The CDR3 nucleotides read TGTGCCAGCAGCTTGGCCGGGGTTGATCCCTACGAGCAGTACTTC.

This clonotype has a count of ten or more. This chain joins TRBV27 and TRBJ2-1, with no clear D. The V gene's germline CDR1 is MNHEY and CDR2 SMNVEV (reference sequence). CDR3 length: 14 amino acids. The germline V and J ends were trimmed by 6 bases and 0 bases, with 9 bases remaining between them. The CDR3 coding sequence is TGTGCCAGCAGAGGCCCGAACTCCTACAATGAGCAGTTCTTC. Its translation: CASRGPNSYNEQFF.

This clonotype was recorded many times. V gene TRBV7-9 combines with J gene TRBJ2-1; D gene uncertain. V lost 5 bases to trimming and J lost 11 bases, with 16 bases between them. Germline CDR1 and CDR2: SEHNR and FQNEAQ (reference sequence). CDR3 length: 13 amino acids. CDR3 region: CASSPSELHKQFF. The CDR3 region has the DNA TGTGCCAGCAGCCCATCCGAACTCCACAAGCAGTTCTTC.

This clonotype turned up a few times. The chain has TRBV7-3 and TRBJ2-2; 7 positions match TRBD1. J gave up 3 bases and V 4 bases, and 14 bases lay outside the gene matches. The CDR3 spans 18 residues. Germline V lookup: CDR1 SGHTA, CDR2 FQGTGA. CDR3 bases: TGTGCCAGCAGCTCGACCTCGCTCGGGACAGCATACACCGGGGAGCTGTTTTTT. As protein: CASSSTSLGTAYTGELFF.

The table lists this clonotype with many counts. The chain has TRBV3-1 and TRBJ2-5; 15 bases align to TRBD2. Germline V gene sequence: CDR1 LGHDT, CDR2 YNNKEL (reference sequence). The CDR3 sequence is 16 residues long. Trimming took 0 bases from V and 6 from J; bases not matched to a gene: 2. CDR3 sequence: CASSQDGTSGRKTQYF. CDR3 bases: TGTGCCAGCAGCCAAGACGGGACTAGCGGGAGGAAGACCCAGTACTTC.

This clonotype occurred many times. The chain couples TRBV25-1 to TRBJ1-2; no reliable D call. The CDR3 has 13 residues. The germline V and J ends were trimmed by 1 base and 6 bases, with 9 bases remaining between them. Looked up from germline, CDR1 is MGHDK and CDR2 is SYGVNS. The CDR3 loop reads CASSESYRNGYTF. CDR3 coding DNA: TGTGCCAGCAGTGAATCTTACAGAAATGGCTACACCTTC.

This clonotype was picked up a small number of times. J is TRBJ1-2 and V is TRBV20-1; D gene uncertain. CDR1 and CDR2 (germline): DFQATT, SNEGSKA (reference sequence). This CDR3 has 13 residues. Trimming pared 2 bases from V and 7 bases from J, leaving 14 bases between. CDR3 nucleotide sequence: TGCAGTGCTAGACAGCCTTCTACTTCTGGCTACACCTTC. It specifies CSARQPSTSGYTF.

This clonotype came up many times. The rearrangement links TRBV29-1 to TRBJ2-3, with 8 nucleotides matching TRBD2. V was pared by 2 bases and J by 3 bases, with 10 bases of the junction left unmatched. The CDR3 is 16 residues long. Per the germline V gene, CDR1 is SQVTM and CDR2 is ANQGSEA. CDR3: CSVEYKREGSTDTQYF. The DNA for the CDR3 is TGCAGCGTTGAATATAAACGGGAGGGTAGTACAGATACGCAGTATTTT.

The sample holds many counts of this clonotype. CDR3 nucleotide sequence: TGCAGCGTTGCAGGGCCGGAGACCCAGTACTTC. Its protein is CSVAGPETQYF. The rearrangement joins TRBV29-1 to TRBJ2-5, with D perhaps TRBD1 (5 bases). The CDR3 runs 11 residues. Germline V gene lookup returns CDR1 SQVTM and CDR2 ANQGSEA. Trimming removed 4 bases from V and 5 bases from J, with 8 bases in between.

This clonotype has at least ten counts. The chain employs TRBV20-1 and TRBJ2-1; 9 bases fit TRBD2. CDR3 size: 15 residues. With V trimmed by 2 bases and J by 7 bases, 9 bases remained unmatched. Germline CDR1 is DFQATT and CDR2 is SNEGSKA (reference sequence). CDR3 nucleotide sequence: TGCAGTGCTAGATTTGGTAGCGGGGGAGGGAATGAGCAGTTCTTC. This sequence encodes CSARFGSGGGNEQFF.

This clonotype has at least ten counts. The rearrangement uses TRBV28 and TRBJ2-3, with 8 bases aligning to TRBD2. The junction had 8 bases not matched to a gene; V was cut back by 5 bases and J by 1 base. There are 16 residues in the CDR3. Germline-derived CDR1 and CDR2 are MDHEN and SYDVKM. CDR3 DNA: TGTGCCAGCAGTCTCCCAGGACTAGCCGGCACAGATACGCAGTATTTT. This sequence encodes CASSLPGLAGTDTQYF.

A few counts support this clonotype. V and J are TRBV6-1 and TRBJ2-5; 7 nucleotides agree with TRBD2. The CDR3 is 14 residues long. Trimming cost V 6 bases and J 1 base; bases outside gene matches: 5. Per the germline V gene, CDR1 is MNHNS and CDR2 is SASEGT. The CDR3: CASRPSGIQETQYF. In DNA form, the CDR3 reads TGTGCCAGCAGGCCCAGCGGGATCCAAGAGACCCAGTACTTC.

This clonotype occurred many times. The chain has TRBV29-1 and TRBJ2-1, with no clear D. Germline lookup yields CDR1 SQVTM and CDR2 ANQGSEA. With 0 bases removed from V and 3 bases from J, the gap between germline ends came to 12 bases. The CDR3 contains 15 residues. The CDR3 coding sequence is TGCAGCGTTGAAGATTGGGGTAGTGGCTACAATGAGCAGTTCTTC. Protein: CSVEDWGSGYNEQFF.

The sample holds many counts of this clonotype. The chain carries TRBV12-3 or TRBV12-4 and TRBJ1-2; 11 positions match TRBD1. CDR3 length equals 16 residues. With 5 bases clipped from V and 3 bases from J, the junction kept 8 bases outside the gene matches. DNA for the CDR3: TGTGCCAGCAGTCGGGACAGGGGGAATACACACTATGGCTACACCTTC. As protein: CASSRDRGNTHYGYTF.

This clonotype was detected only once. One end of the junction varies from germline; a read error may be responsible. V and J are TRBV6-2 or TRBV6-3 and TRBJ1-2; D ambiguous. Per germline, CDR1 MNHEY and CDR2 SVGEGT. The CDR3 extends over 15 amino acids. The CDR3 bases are TGTGCCAGCGGTTACTCGGGCAGACCGGCCTATGGCTACACCTTC. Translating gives CASGYSGRPAYGYTF.